Below, one T cell receptor (beta chain) is given with its context. The sample originates from a study of blood T cell repertoires in COVID-19. Overall study context: The United States, Italy and Spain provided the acute and convalescent COVID-19 samples. The analysed material was cDNA or gDNA that came from T cells, B-cell-depleted T cells, or PBMCs.

Original analysis: Nucleated cell number was recorded as an estimate derived from reference gene primer amplification. TCRdb's table, derived via immunoSEQ multiplex PCR, lists solely in-frame clones and lacks some. V and J calls and clone size are given by that table; D and trimming were obtained from the DNA. The table lists 110,000 to 150,000 clones, 70% to 85% of them singletons. From germline, CDR1 is MDHEN and CDR2 SYDVKM. The CDR3 runs to 12 residues. Trimming shortened V by 5 bases and J by 9 bases, and 11 bases separated the two germline ends. J is TRBJ2-1 and V is TRBV28, with D maybe TRBD2 (6 bases). The clonotype originates from a woman older than 75 in a cohort sampled during active or convalescent COVID-19. The sequenced sample was peripheral blood. This CDR3 reads CASSVTRVEQFF. In DNA, the CDR3 is TGTGCCAGCAGTGTGACTAGGGTTGAGCAGTTCTTC.